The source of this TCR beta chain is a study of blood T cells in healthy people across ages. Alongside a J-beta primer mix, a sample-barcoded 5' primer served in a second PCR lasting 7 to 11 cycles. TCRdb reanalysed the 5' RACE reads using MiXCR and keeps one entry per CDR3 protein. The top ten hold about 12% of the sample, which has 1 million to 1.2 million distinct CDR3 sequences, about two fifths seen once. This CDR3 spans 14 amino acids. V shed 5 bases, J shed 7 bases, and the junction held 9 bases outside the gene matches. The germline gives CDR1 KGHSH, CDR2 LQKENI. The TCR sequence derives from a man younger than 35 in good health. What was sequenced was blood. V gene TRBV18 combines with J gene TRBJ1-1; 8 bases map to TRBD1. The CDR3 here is CASSSQGDGSEAFF. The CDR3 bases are TGTGCCAGCTCATCACAGGGGGATGGTAGTGAAGCTTTCTTT.